Listed here are 7 T cell receptor beta chains from one sample, sequenced in a study of blood T cell repertoires in COVID-19. Sequenced by immunoSEQ multiplex PCR; TCRdb stores in-frame clones only, minus some. The sample carries 97,000 or so clones, around 86% recorded once. Sequencing was carried out using peripheral blood. These receptors came from a man aged 50-60 years with active or convalescent COVID-19.

The chain uses TRBV5-8 and TRBJ1-6; maybe TRBD1 (6 bases). The CDR3 is 15 residues long. Trimming shortened V by 5 bases and J by 6 bases, and 15 bases separated the two germline ends. Germline V gene data show CDR1 as SGHTS and CDR2 as YDEGEE. Written as DNA, the CDR3 is TGTGCCAGCAGAATACACGGGACAACTAATTCACCCCTCCACTTT. Encoded protein: CASRIHGTTNSPLHF.

The CDR3 loop is CATQDRVGGDTIYF. For the CDR3, the DNA is TGTGCCACCCAAGACAGGGTCGGAGGTGACACCATATATTTT. J is TRBJ1-3 and V is TRBV24-1; TRBD1 matches at 7 bases. Germline loops: CDR1 KGHDR, CDR2 SFDVKD. The CDR3 loop spans 14 amino acids. Germline trimming cut 9 bases from V and 8 bases from J; bases unmatched to any gene: 12.

The J gene is TRBJ2-5, the V gene TRBV5-1, with 10 bases that match TRBD1. The CDR3 consists of 14 residues. Germline lookup yields CDR1 SGHRS and CDR2 YFSETQ. J was trimmed by 5 bases and V by 4 bases; bases with no gene match: 5. The CDR3 DNA reads as TGCGCCAGCAGCCCGGGACAGGGGACCGAGACCCAGTACTTC. Protein sequence: CASSPGQGTETQYF.

The rearrangement links TRBV15 to TRBJ2-3; D is uncertain. CDR1 and CDR2 (germline): LNHNV, YYDKDF (reference sequence). The CDR3 covers 14 residues. Trimming removed 0 bases from V and 1 base from J, with 5 bases in between. The CDR3 protein is CATSRDIGTDTQYF. The CDR3 DNA reads TGTGCCACCAGCAGAGATATTGGCACAGATACGCAGTATTTT.

This chain uses TRBV24-1 with TRBJ2-1; 8 nucleotides agree with TRBD1. Trimming removed 3 bases from V and 9 bases from J; junction bases left unmatched: 6. The germline V gene has CDR1 KGHDR and CDR2 SFDVKD. The CDR3 length is 14 residues. DNA of the CDR3: TGTGCCACCAGTGATCGACAGGGGTATAGTGAGCAGTTCTTC. It is translated as CATSDRQGYSEQFF.

The V and J genes are TRBV19 and TRBJ1-6, with 7 bases fitting TRBD1. The germline V gene has CDR1 LNHDA and CDR2 SQIVND (reference sequence). The CDR3 is 15 residues long. V lost 4 bases and J lost 7; bases outside the gene matches: 7. The CDR3 coding sequence is TGTGCCAGTAGTAAATCAGCGACAGGGAATTCACCCCTCCACTTT. Amino acid sequence: CASSKSATGNSPLHF.

This chain uses TRBV5-4 with TRBJ1-2; perhaps TRBD1 as D (6 bases). V was pared by 4 bases and J by 3 bases, with 10 bases between. Germline CDR1 and CDR2: SGHNT and YYREEE (reference sequence). The CDR3 loop spans 13 amino acids. The CDR3 here is CASSPDRHYGYTF. In nucleotides, the CDR3 is TGTGCCAGCAGCCCAGACAGGCACTATGGCTACACCTTC.